This T cell receptor (beta chain) is drawn from a study of blood T cell repertoires in COVID-19. Authors' data handling: Amplification from reference gene primers served as the basis for estimated nucleated cell counts. Assay: immunoSEQ multiplex PCR; the TCRdb copy retains only in-frame clones and omits some. D and trimming come from the DNA, and the V and J calls and clone size come from that table. The sample lists about 200,000 clones, just under 90% occurring once. Germline lookup yields CDR1 KGHSH and CDR2 LQKENI. The CDR3 runs 19 residues. Unmatched junction bases numbered 13, after V lost 4 bases and J lost 0 bases.

Sequenced sample: peripheral blood. The receptor's source is a man between 60 and 70 years old who had recovered from COVID-19. This chain connects TRBV18 to TRBJ2-2, with 8 bases identical to TRBD1. CDR3 nucleotides: TGTGCCAGCTCACGGCTAGGACAGGGTGATTACGCGAACACCGGGGAGCTGTTTTTT. Protein: CASSRLGQGDYANTGELFF.